This TCR beta chain was identified during a study of blood T cell repertoires in COVID-19. Data came from immunoSEQ multiplex PCR; TCRdb stores just in-frame clones and leaves some out. The sample consists of under 75,000 clones, 81% of them appearing once. This CDR3 has 15 residues. Trimming left V 0 bases short and J 4 bases short, with 10 bases between. Germline V lookup: CDR1 LGHNA, CDR2 YNFKEQ. The sequencing input was peripheral blood. The sequence was collected from a woman older than 75 with active or convalescent COVID-19. The chain links TRBV4-2 to TRBJ1-3; no reliable D call. The CDR3 DNA follows: TGTGCCAGCAGCCAAGAAGAGGCAGCCGGAAACACCATATATTTT. This encodes CASSQEEAAGNTIYF.